This T cell receptor (beta chain) derives from a study of blood T cell repertoires in COVID-19 (dated by TCRdb to 2020 to 2022). Broadly, across the study: Samples from collaborators originated in the United States, Italy and Spain and spanned both the acute and convalescent phases of COVID-19. The prospective study material was composed of cDNA or gDNA derived from T cells, B-cell-depleted T cells, or PBMCs. The dataset comprised deeply sampled blood TCRbeta repertoires from subjects exposed to, actively infected with, or recovered from COVID-19. A freely available public database, intended as a resource for researchers studying the immune response to SARS-CoV-2, is where the repertoires were released. The samples were drawn from two sources: the first 160 participants of the ongoing ImmuneRACE study, and 1,200 or so subjects contributed by 6 global collaborators. The sample metadata nearly always contained a de-identified subject ID, COVID-19 status, age in years and sex. Where HLA class I and class II types were available, the types were taken from metadata supplied by the sample provider, not from assay-based typing.

Each collaborating institution followed its own protocols to collect whole blood in K2EDTA tubes. For TCRbeta analysis, collaborators shipped samples as frozen whole blood, isolated PBMCs, or DNA extracted from either of those sample types. As regards this clone: No antigen is known for it. The record has no base qualities; no much larger clone is one base away.

CDR1 LNHDA and CDR2 SQIVND were looked up in the germline V gene (reference sequence). V sheds 6 bases and J sheds 5 bases, leaving 13 bases between their ends. From the cysteine up to the phenylalanine, the CDR3 has a length of 14 residues. Only the CDR3 DNA stays, 42 bases, in frame from base 1. What the study reported, not specific to this receptor: The quantity of clinical and demographic metadata differed by source and by participant and was supplied without curation.

TCRbeta CDR3 regions were amplified from genomic DNA by means of the immunoSEQ Assay, a bias-controlled multiplex PCR. Turning to the authors' computational methods: Nucleated cell counts per sample were estimated from amplification of reference gene primers within the assay. Sequence reads were collapsed and filtered to measure the absolute abundance of every unique TCRbeta CDR3 rearrangement. For each sample, productive Simpson clonality was calculated by taking the square root of Simpson's diversity index across productive rearrangements. Not all clones reach the TCRdb copy of this immuneACCESS table, which keeps in-frame sequences only. Checked studies attribute under half of the gap to unresolved V genes and leave the rest unexplained. Clonal size and the V and J genes are those of that table, whereas D and trimming came from the DNA. The sample table lists 200,000 to 300,000 clones, roughly 86% of them with a count of one. The leading ten clones occupy about 7.6% of the sample.

The receptor's source is a woman between 70 and 85 years old with active or convalescent COVID-19. The chain links TRBV19 with TRBJ2-2, with TRBD1 as a weak D call on 6 bases. Sequenced sample: peripheral blood. The sequenced DNA: TGTGCCAGTAGACAGGGTAGTCCGACCGGGGAGCTGTTTTTT. It codes for CASRQGSPTGELFF.